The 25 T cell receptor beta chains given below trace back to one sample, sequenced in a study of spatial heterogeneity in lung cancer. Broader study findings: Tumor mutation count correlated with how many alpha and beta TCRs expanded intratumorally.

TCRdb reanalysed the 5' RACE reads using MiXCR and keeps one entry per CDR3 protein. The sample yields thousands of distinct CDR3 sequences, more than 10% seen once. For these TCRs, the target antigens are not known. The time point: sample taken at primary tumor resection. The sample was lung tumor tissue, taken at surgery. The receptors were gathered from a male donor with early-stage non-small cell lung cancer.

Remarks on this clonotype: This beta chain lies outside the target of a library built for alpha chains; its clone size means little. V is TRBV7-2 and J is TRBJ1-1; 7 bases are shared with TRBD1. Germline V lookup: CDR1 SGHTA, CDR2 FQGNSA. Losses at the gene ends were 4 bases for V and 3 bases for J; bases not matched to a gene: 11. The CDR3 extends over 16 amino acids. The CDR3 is CASSSPGQTVYTEAFF. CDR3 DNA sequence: TGTGCCAGCAGCTCACCGGGACAGACTGTCTACACTGAAGCTTTCTTT.

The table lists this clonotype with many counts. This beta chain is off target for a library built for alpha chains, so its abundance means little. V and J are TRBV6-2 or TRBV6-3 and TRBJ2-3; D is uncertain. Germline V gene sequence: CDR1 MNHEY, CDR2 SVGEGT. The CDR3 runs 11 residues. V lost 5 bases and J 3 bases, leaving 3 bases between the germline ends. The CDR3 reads CASSITDTQYF. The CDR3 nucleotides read TGTGCCAGCAGTATTACAGATACGCAGTATTTT.

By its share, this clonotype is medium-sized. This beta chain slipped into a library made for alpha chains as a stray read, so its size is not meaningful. In nucleotides, the CDR3 is TGTGCCAGCAGCCCCACGACCTCTGGAAACACCATATATTTT. Its translation is CASSPTTSGNTIYF. The chain joins TRBV9 to TRBJ1-3; D is undetermined. From germline, CDR1 is SGDLS and CDR2 YYNGEE. Trimming pared 4 bases from V and 0 bases from J, leaving 8 bases between. The CDR3 is 14 amino acids.

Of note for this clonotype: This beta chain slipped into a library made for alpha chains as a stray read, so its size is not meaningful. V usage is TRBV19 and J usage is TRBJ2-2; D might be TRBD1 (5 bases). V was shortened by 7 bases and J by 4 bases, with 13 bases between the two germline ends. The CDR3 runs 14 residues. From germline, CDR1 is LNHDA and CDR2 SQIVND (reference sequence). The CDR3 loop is CASTLGLSTGELFF. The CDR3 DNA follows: TGTGCCAGTACGTTGGGGCTGAGCACCGGGGAGCTGTTTTTT.

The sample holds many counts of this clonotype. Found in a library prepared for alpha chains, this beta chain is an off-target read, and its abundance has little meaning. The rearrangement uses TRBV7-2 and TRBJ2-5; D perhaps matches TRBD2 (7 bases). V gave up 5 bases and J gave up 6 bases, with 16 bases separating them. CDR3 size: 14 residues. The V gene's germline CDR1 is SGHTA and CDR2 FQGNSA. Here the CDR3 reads CASSPGGGRQTQYF. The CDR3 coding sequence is TGTGCCAGCAGCCCGGGGGGCGGGCGGCAGACCCAGTACTTC.

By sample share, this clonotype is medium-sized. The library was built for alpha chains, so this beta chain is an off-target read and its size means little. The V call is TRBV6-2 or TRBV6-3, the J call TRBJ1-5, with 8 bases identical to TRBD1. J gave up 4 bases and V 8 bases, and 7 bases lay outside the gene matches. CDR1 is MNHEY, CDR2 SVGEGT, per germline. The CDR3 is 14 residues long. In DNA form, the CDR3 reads TGTGCCAGCCGGCGACAGGGGACTAATCAGCCCCAGCATTTT. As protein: CASRRQGTNQPQHF.

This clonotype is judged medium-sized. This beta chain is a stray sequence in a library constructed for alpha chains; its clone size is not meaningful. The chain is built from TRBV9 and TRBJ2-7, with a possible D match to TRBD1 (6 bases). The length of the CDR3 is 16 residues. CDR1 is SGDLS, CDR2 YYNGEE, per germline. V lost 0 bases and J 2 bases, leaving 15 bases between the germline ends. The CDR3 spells CASSVDAWDKAYEQYF. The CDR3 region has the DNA TGTGCCAGCAGCGTAGACGCGTGGGACAAAGCCTACGAGCAGTACTTC.

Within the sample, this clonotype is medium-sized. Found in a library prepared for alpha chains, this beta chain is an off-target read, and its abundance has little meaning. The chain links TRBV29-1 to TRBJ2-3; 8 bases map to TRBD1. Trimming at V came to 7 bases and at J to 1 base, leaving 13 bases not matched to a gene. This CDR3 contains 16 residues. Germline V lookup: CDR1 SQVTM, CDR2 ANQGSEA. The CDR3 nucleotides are TGCAGCGGTGCTCCGTTGAGGACAGGGCGCACAGATACGCAGTATTTT. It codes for CSGAPLRTGRTDTQYF.

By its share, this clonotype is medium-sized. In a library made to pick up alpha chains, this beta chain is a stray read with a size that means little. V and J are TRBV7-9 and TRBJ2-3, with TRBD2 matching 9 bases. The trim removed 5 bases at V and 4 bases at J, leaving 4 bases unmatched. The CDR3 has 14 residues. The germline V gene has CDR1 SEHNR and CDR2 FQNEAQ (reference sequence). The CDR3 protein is CASSPRGGADTQYF. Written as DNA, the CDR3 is TGTGCCAGCAGCCCGCGGGGGGGCGCAGATACGCAGTATTTT.

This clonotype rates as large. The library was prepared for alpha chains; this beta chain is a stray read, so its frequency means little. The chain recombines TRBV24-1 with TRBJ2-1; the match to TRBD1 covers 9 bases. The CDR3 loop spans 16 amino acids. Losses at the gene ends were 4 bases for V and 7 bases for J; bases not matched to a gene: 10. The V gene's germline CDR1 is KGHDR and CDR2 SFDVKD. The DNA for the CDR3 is TGTGCCACCAGTGACCTAGGACAGGGGACGGGGAATGAGCAGTTCTTC. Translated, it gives CATSDLGQGTGNEQFF.

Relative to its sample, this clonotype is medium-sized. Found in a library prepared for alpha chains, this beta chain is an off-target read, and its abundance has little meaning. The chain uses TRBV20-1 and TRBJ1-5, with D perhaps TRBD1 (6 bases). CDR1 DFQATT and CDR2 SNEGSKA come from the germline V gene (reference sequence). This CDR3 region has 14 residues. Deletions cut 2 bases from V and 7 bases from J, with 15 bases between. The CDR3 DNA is TGCAGTGCTAGATCTCCTAGGGGGGAACAGCCCCAGCATTTT. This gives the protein CSARSPRGEQPQHF.

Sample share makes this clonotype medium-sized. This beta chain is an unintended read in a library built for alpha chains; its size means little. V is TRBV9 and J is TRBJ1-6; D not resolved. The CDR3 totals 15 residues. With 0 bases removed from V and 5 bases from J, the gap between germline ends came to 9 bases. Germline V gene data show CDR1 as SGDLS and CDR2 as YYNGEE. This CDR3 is CASSVDQQNNSPLHF. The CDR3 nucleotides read TGTGCCAGCAGCGTAGATCAGCAAAATAATTCACCCCTCCACTTT. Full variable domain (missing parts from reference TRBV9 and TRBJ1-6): DSGVTQTPKHLITATGQRVTLRCSPRSGDLSVYWYQQSLDQGLQFLIQYYNGEERAKGNILERFSAQQFPDLHSELNLSSLELGDSALYFCASSVDQQNNSPLHFGNGTRLTVT.

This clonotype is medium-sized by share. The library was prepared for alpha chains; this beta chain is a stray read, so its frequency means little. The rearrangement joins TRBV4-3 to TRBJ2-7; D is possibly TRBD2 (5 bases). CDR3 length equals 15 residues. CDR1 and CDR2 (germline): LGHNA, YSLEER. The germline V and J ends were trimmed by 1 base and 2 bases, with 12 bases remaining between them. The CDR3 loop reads CASSQGSGSTYEQYF. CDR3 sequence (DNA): TGCGCCAGCAGCCAAGGTAGTGGGAGTACCTACGAGCAGTACTTC.

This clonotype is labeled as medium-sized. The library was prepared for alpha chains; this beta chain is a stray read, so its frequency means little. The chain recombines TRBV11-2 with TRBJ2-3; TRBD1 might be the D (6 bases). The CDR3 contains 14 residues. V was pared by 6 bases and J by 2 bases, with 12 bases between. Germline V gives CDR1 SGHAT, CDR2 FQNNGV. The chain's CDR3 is CASRTGSLTDTQYF. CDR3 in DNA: TGTGCCAGCAGAACAGGGTCCCTCACAGATACGCAGTATTTT.

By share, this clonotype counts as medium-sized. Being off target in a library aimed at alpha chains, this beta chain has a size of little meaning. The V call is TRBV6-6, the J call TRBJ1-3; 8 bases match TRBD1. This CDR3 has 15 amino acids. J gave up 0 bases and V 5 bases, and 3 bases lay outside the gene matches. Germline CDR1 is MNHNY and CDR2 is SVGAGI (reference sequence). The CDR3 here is CASSGQGISGNTIYF. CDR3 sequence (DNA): TGTGCCAGCAGTGGACAGGGAATCTCTGGAAACACCATATATTTT.

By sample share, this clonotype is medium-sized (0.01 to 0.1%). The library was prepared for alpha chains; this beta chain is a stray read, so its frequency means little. Here the CDR3 DNA reads TGTGCCAGCAGCCTCAATGGAGCGGGAGATCCCTACGAGCAGTACTTC. Its protein product is CASSLNGAGDPYEQYF. The genes are TRBV5-6 and TRBJ2-7, with TRBD2 matching over 8 bases. J lost 2 bases, V lost 4 bases, and 11 bases had no gene match. Germline V lookup: CDR1 SGHDT, CDR2 YYEEEE. The CDR3 is 16 amino acids.

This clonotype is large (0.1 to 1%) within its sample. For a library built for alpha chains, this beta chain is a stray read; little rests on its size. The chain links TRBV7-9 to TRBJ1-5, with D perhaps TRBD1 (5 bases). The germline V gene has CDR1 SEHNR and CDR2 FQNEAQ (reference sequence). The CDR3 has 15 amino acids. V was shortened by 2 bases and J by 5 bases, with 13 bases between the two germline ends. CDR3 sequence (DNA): TGTGCCAGCAGCTTAACGCAGGCGGGGGATCAGCCCCAGCATTTT. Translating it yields CASSLTQAGDQPQHF.

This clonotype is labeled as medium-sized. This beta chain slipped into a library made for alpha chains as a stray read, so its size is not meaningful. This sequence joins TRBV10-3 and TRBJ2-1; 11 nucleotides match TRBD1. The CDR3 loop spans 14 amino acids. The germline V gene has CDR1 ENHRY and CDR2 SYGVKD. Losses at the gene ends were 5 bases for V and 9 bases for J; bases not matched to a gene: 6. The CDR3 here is CAISPGQGVGEQFF. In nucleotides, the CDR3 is TGTGCCATCAGTCCGGGACAGGGGGTCGGTGAGCAGTTCTTC.

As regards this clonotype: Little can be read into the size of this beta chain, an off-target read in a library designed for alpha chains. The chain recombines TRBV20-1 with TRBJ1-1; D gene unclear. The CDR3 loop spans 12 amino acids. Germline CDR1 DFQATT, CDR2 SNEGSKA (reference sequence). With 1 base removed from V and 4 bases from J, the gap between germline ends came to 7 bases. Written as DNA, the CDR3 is TGCAGTGCTAGAGTTAGCCCCACTGAAGCTTTCTTT. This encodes CSARVSPTEAFF.

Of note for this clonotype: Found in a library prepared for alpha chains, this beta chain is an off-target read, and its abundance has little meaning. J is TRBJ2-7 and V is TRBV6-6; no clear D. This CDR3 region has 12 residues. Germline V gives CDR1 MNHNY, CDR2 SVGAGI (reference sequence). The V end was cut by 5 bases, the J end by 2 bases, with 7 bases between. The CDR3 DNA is TGTGCCAGCAGTACTCACACCTACGAGCAGTACTTC. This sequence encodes CASSTHTYEQYF.

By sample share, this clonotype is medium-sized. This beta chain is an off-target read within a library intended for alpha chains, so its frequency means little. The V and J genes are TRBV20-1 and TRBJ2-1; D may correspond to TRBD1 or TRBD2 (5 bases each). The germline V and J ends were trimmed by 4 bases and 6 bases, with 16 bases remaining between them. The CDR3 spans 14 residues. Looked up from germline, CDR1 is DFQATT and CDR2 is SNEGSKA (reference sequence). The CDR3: CSAKERARGNEQFF. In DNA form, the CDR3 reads TGCAGTGCTAAGGAGAGGGCAAGGGGCAATGAGCAGTTCTTC.

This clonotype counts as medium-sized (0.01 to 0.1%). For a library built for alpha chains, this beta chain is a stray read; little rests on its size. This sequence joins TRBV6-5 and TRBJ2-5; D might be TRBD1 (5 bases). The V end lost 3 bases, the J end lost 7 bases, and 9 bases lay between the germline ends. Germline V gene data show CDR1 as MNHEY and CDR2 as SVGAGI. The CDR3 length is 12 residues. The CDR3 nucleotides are TGTGCCAGCAGTTATCCCCAGGGGACCCAGTACTTC. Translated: CASSYPQGTQYF.

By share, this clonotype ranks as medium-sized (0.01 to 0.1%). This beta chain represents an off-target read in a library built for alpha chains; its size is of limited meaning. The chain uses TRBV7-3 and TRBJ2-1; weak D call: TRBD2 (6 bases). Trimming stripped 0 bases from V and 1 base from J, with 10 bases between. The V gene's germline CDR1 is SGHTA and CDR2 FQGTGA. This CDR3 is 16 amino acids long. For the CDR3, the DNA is TGTGCCAGCAGCTTAACCCTAGGAGGGTCCTACAATGAGCAGTTCTTC. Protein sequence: CASSLTLGGSYNEQFF.

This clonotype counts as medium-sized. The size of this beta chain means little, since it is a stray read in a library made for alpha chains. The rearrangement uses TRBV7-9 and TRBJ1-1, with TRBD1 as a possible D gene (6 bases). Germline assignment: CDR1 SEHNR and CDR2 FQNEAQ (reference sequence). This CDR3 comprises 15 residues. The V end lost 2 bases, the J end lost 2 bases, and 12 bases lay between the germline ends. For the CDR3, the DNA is TGTGCCAGCAGCTTAAATCCGGGACACAACACTGAAGCTTTCTTT. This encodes CASSLNPGHNTEAFF.

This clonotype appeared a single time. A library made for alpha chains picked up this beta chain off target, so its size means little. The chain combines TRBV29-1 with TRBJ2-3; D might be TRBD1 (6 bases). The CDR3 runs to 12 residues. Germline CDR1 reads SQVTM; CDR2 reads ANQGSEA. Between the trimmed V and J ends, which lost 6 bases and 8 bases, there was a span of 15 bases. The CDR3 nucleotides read TGCAGCGTGATGACAGGTTCAGCTACGCAGTATTTT. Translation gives CSVMTGSATQYF.